The TCR beta chain under discussion was sequenced for a study of blood T cell repertoires in COVID-19. The wider study: Collection of acute and convalescent COVID-19 samples took place in the United States, Italy and Spain.

Methods used by the authors: Reference gene primer amplification yielded estimated nucleated cell counts. Clones were sequenced by immunoSEQ multiplex PCR, and TCRdb holds only the in-frame ones, with some missing. Clone size and the V and J calls come from that table; the DNA yielded D and trimming. This table holds 150,000 to 200,000 clones, roughly 87% found once. Sequencing used PBMCs or T cells enriched from blood (not recorded which). The source is a human donor with acute COVID-19. The donor label of this sample is uncertain.

This CDR3 is CAWSPGGRLEAFF. The CDR3 DNA follows: TGTGCCTGGAGTCCCGGGGGACGGCTTGAAGCTTTCTTT. V and J are TRBV30 and TRBJ1-1, with D maybe TRBD1 (5 bases). The CDR3 sequence is 13 residues long. The V end lost 2 bases, the J end lost 7 bases, and 14 bases lay between the germline ends. The V gene's germline CDR1 is GTSNPN and CDR2 SVGIG (reference sequence). The entire variable domain, with the rest obtained from reference TRBV30 and TRBJ1-1, is as follows: SQTIHQWPATLVQPVGSPLSLECTVEGTSNPNLYWYRQAAGRGLQLLFYSVGIGQISSEVPQNLSASRPQDRQFILSSKKLLLSDSGFYLCAWSPGGRLEAFFGQGTRLTVV.